This passage covers 23 T cell receptor beta chains from one sample sequenced in a study of blood T cells in healthy people across ages. With a J-beta primer mix and a sample-barcoded 5' primer, a second PCR ran 7 to 11 cycles. A single record per CDR3 protein comes from TCRdb applying MiXCR to the 5' RACE reads. The sample consists of fewer than 750,000 distinct CDR3 sequences, under 55% of them appearing once. Sequences were obtained from blood. The source is a man older than 75 in good health.

The chain couples TRBV20-1 to TRBJ2-5; maybe TRBD1 (6 bases). Gene TRBJ2-7 matches the end of the DNA better, so the J call may be wrong. CDR1 and CDR2 (germline): DFQATT, SNEGSKA (reference sequence). CDR3 length equals 15 residues. CDR3 in DNA: TGCAGTGCTAGAGCGAGGGTACAGGGCCTTGGCGAGCAGTACTTC. Encoded protein: CSARARVQGLGEQYF.

This rearrangement joins TRBV25-1 to TRBJ2-3; D is ambiguous. Germline V lookup: CDR1 MGHDK, CDR2 SYGVNS. This CDR3 region has 15 residues. V lost 4 bases and J lost 1, with 12 bases in between. The DNA for the CDR3 is TGTGCCAGCAGTGTCGGCTCCGGACGCACAGATACGCAGTATTTT. Translating it yields CASSVGSGRTDTQYF. Full variable domain (remainder filled in from reference TRBV25-1 and TRBJ2-3): EADIYQTPRYLVIGTGKKITLECSQTMGHDKMYWYQQDPGMELHLIHYSYGVNSTEKGDLSSESTVSRIRTEHFPLTLESARPSHTSQYLCASSVGSGRTDTQYFGPGTRLTVL.

The V gene is TRBV7-6, the J gene TRBJ1-6, with TRBD1 identical over 7 bases. CDR3 size: 17 residues. Germline-derived CDR1 and CDR2 are SGHVS and FNYEAQ. V shed 5 bases, J shed 4 bases, and the junction held 11 bases outside the gene matches. The CDR3 coding sequence is TGTGCCAGCAGCCCCTTCGGAAACAGGGGATATAATTCACCCCTCCACTTT. Translated, it gives CASSPFGNRGYNSPLHF. Full variable domain (remainder filled in from reference TRBV7-6 and TRBJ1-6): GAGVSQSPRYKVTKRGQDVALRCDPISGHVSLYWYRQALGQGPEFLTYFNYEAQQDKSGLPNDRFSAERPEGSISTLTIQRTEQRDSAMYRCASSPFGNRGYNSPLHFGNGTRLTVT.

This clonotype was observed many times. The V gene is TRBV6-6, the J gene TRBJ2-7, with D possibly matching TRBD1 (6 bases). This CDR3 is built from 16 residues. The ends were cut back, 0 bases at V and 2 bases at J, with 14 bases in the middle. CDR1 is MNHNY and CDR2 is SVGAGI in the germline V gene (reference sequence). CDR3 region: CASSYSAGDHAYEQYF. As DNA, the CDR3 is TGTGCCAGCAGTTACTCGGCAGGGGATCACGCCTACGAGCAGTACTTC.

The V gene is TRBV7-9, the J gene TRBJ2-2; D gene unclear. Germline assignment: CDR1 SEHNR and CDR2 FQNEAQ (reference sequence). The CDR3 length is 13 residues. V lost 4 bases and J lost 7, with 10 bases in between. The CDR3 protein is CASSSIVIGELFF. Written as DNA, the CDR3 is TGTGCCAGCAGCTCCATAGTAATCGGGGAGCTGTTTTTT.

Note on this clonotype: This may arise from a read error, as a much more abundant clone is one base away. This chain links TRBV7-9 with TRBJ2-1, with 10 positions matching TRBD2. V lost 6 bases to trimming and J lost 6 bases; unmatched junction nucleotides: 17. Germline-derived CDR1 and CDR2 are SEHNR and FQNEAQ (reference sequence). The CDR3 consists of 18 residues. The chain's CDR3 is CASSPMYTSAGGGNEQFF. The DNA of the CDR3 is TGTGCCAGCAGTCCAATGTACACCTCAGCGGGAGGGGGCAATGAGCAGTTCTTC.

The rearrangement joins TRBV7-9 to TRBJ2-7, with TRBD2 matching 8 bases. Germline V CDR1 and CDR2: SEHNR, FQNEAQ (reference sequence). The CDR3 totals 14 residues. V dropped 8 bases and J dropped 3; count of bases not matched to a gene: 9. The CDR3 here is CASCSSGSFYEQYF. Written as DNA, the CDR3 is TGTGCCAGCTGTTCGAGCGGGAGTTTCTACGAGCAGTACTTC.

This clonotype was counted a few times. This chain links TRBV6-6 with TRBJ2-1; weak D call: TRBD1 (5 bases). Germline V CDR1 and CDR2: MNHNY, SVGAGI (reference sequence). This CDR3 is 14 amino acids long. With 5 bases removed from V and 6 bases from J, the gap between germline ends came to 14 bases. CDR3 protein: CASSDPGKPNEQFF. The CDR3 bases are TGTGCCAGCAGTGACCCAGGGAAGCCCAATGAGCAGTTCTTC.

In this sample, this clonotype turned up once. This may arise from a read error, as a much more abundant clone is one base away. The rearrangement joins TRBV10-3 to TRBJ1-2, with 7 bases fitting TRBD1. The CDR3 consists of 16 residues. V trimming: 6 bases; J trimming: 8 bases; junction bases outside the gene matches: 18. The germline V gene encodes CDR1 ENHRY and CDR2 SYGVKD. CDR3 sequence (DNA): TGTGCCATCAGACAAGGGGGCAGCCCCTATTCGGAAGGCTACACCTTC. Encoded protein: CAIRQGGSPYSEGYTF.

This clonotype was observed a few times. This chain connects TRBV7-2 to TRBJ2-5; 8 bases are a match to TRBD1. With V trimmed by 3 bases and J by 5 bases, 5 bases remained unmatched. Germline loops: CDR1 SGHTA, CDR2 FQGNSA. This CDR3 has 14 residues. CDR3 loop: CASSLDRATETQYF. The CDR3 DNA reads as TGTGCCAGCAGCTTGGACAGGGCGACGGAGACCCAGTACTTC.

This chain uses TRBV20-1 with TRBJ2-5; perhaps TRBD1 as D (5 bases). CDR3 length: 16 amino acids. V was trimmed by 6 bases and J by 4 bases, leaving 24 bases between them. CDR1 is DFQATT, CDR2 SNEGSKA, per germline (reference sequence). The CDR3 nucleotides are TGCAGTGCCAGCTTGGGGCGGAACCGGGTGAGAGAGACCCAGTACTTC. It translates to CSASLGRNRVRETQYF.

In its sample, this clonotype was seen a few times. The V gene is TRBV20-1, the J gene TRBJ1-2; D gene ambiguous. The V end lost 3 bases, the J end lost 6 bases, and 14 bases lay between the germline ends. CDR1 DFQATT and CDR2 SNEGSKA come from the germline V gene (reference sequence). The CDR3 consists of 13 residues. CDR3: CSASPGWENGYTF. The DNA for the CDR3 is TGCAGTGCTAGCCCGGGATGGGAGAATGGCTACACCTTC.

This clonotype was counted only a few times. This chain uses TRBV20-1 with TRBJ2-7; the D gene could be TRBD1 or TRBD2 (7 bases each). Germline V gives CDR1 DFQATT, CDR2 SNEGSKA (reference sequence). Trimming cost V 3 bases and J 3 bases, with 18 bases left between them. This CDR3 spans 15 amino acids. The CDR3 reads CSASPRGGVSYEQYF. CDR3 DNA: TGCAGTGCTAGTCCCAGGGGGGGGGTGAGCTACGAGCAGTACTTC.

This clonotype was observed a handful of times. The chain links TRBV4-3 to TRBJ2-3; D is unclear. V lost 0 bases, J lost 7 bases, and 8 bases lay in between. CDR1 and CDR2 from the germline V gene are LGHNA and YSLEER. CDR3 size: 13 residues. The DNA for the CDR3 is TGCGCCAGCAGCCAAGAGCCGTACCATACGCAGTATTTT. It is translated as CASSQEPYHTQYF.

About this clonotype itself: This may stem from a read error, because a much larger clone lies one nucleotide away. The chain is built from TRBV6-6 and TRBJ1-5; 8 bases agree with TRBD1. From germline, CDR1 is MNHNY and CDR2 SVGAGI (reference sequence). The CDR3 is 14 residues long. The J segment lost 9 bases and the V segment lost 4 bases, leaving 8 bases of the junction unmatched. The CDR3 is CASSSTGGSRPQHF. The CDR3 DNA sequence: TGTGCCAGCAGTTCCACAGGGGGAAGTCGGCCCCAGCATTTT.

This clonotype was counted at least ten times. This chain connects TRBV11-2 to TRBJ2-1; D gene uncertain. This CDR3 is built from 16 residues. CDR1 and CDR2 from the germline V gene are SGHAT and FQNNGV. The V end was cut by 5 bases, the J end by 5 bases, with 19 bases between. CDR3 loop: CASSMRSRPLDNEQFF. DNA of the CDR3: TGTGCCAGCAGCATGAGGTCGAGGCCCCTGGACAATGAGCAGTTCTTC.

This CDR3 is CASRSGGEQFF. The CDR3 DNA reads as TGTGCCAGCAGATCGGGCGGTGAGCAGTTCTTC. The rearrangement links TRBV7-9 to TRBJ2-1; D gene unclear. V gave up 6 bases and J gave up 9 bases, with 9 bases separating them. The CDR3 length is 11 residues. Germline assignment: CDR1 SEHNR and CDR2 FQNEAQ (reference sequence).

The chain combines TRBV27 with TRBJ2-5; 8 bases fit TRBD1. The J call is uncertain, as TRBJ2-7 better fits the DNA end. Germline CDR1 MNHEY, CDR2 SMNVEV (reference sequence). There are 13 residues in the CDR3. The CDR3 protein is CASQGQGKNEQYF. For the CDR3, the DNA is TGTGCCAGTCAAGGACAGGGAAAAAACGAGCAGTACTTC.

This clonotype was seen at least ten times. This rearrangement joins TRBV6-5 to TRBJ2-1; 7 bases fit TRBD1. Germline V lookup: CDR1 MNHEY, CDR2 SVGAGI. V shed 5 bases, J shed 10 bases, and the junction held 5 bases outside the gene matches. The CDR3 extends over 12 amino acids. Here the CDR3 reads CASSKGTAEQFF. The CDR3 DNA follows: TGTGCCAGCAGTAAGGGGACAGCCGAGCAGTTCTTC.

Note on this clonotype: Its ends do not fully match the called genes, so a read error is possible. The rearrangement joins TRBV7-9 to TRBJ2-1; 11 bases agree with TRBD2. The CDR3 runs 15 residues. From germline, CDR1 is SEHNR and CDR2 FQNEAQ (reference sequence). In DNA form, the CDR3 reads TGCGCCAGCAGCTTAAGGGTAGCGGGGGGGAATGAGCAGTTCTTC. Its protein is CASSLRVAGGNEQFF.

The CDR3: CASSSSGTINNEQFF. The CDR3 DNA follows: TGTGCCAGCAGCTCCTCCGGGACTATAAACAATGAGCAGTTCTTC. The chain combines TRBV7-2 with TRBJ2-1, with 7 bases fitting TRBD2. Germline CDR1 is SGHTA and CDR2 is FQGNSA. The CDR3 has 15 amino acids. V trimming: 4 bases; J trimming: 5 bases; junction bases outside the gene matches: 8.

This chain links TRBV6-6 with TRBJ2-3; 7 nucleotides line up with TRBD1. Germline CDR1 and CDR2: MNHNY and SVGAGI (reference sequence). The CDR3 extends over 16 amino acids. Trimming removed 4 bases from V and 1 base from J; junction bases left unmatched: 8. The CDR3 reads CASSSRQGRRTDTQYF. The CDR3 nucleotides are TGTGCCAGCAGTTCCCGACAGGGTCGTCGCACAGATACGCAGTATTTT.

The V gene is TRBV29-1, the J gene TRBJ2-2, with 9 positions matching TRBD1. V gave up 5 bases and J gave up 1 base; unmatched junction bases: 5. CDR3 size: 15 residues. The germline V gene encodes CDR1 SQVTM and CDR2 ANQGSEA. The CDR3 DNA follows: TGCAGCGTTACCAGGACAGGGGAGAACACCGGGGAGCTGTTTTTT. Translated: CSVTRTGENTGELFF.